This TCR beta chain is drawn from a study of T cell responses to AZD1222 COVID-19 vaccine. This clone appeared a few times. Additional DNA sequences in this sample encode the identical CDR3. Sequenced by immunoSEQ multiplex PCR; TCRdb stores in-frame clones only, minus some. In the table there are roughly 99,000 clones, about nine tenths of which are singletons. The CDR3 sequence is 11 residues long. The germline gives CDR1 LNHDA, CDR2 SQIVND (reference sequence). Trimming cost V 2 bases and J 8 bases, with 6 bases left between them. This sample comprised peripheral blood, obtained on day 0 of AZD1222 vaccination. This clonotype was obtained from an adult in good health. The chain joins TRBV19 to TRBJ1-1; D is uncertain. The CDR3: CASSIQSEAFF. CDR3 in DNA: TGTGCCAGTAGTATACAGTCAGAAGCTTTCTTT.